These T cell receptor beta chains were read from a single sample in a study of blood T cells in healthy people across ages. TCRdb re-analysed the 5' RACE reads in MiXCR, keeping a single row per CDR3 protein. This repertoire shows roughly 1,800,000 distinct CDR3 sequences, about 50% found once; its top ten account for less than 2.5%. Sequencing input: blood. Every receptor here comes from a middle-aged woman in good health. Both conserved end residues are part of each CDR3. Each record gives: clone size, D gene, V gene, J gene, CDR3 DNA, CDR3 protein. D genes are given only for firm matches. For some rows the clone size is stated as once, few or many, or as a class when expanded; others skip it.

clone size: few; D gene: NA; V gene: TRBV7-6; J gene: TRBJ2-7; CDR3 DNA: TGTGCCAGCAGCTTAGGTCCCAGGAAAGTCTCCTACGAGCAGTACTTC; CDR3 protein: CASSLGPRKVSYEQYF
clone size: NA; D gene: NA; V gene: TRBV20-1; J gene: TRBJ1-5; CDR3 DNA: TGCAGTGCTTCAGGGCTATTGGTTGGCAATCAGCCCCAGCATTTT; CDR3 protein: CSASGLLVGNQPQHF
clone size: NA; D gene: TRBD2; V gene: TRBV7-2; J gene: TRBJ2-1; CDR3 DNA: TGTGCCAGCAGCTCCCCGGGACTAGCGGGGGGGCCTCACAATGAGCAGTTCTTC; CDR3 protein: CASSSPGLAGGPHNEQFF
clone size: NA; D gene: TRBD2; V gene: TRBV5-1; J gene: TRBJ2-5; CDR3 DNA: TGCGCCAGCAGCTTGATTCCCAGCGGGGCCGATCAAGAGACCCAGTACTTC; CDR3 protein: CASSLIPSGADQETQYF
clone size: NA; D gene: NA; V gene: TRBV5-1; J gene: TRBJ2-1; CDR3 DNA: TGCGCCAGCAGCTTGGGGTTCGGCGGGTCCGCGTTATCAGGCAATGAGCAGTTCTTC; CDR3 protein: CASSLGFGGSALSGNEQFF
clone size: NA; D gene: NA; V gene: TRBV20-1; J gene: TRBJ2-1; CDR3 DNA: TGCAGTGCTAGAGATCGACAGCCTCTCTACAATGAGCAGTTCTTC; CDR3 protein: CSARDRQPLYNEQFF
clone size: NA; D gene: NA; V gene: TRBV28; J gene: TRBJ2-4; CDR3 DNA: TGTGCCAGCAGTTTAAAGTACAGCAAAAACATTCAGTACTTC; CDR3 protein: CASSLKYSKNIQYF
clone size: once; D gene: NA; V gene: TRBV7-2; J gene: TRBJ2-3; CDR3 DNA: TGTGCCAGCAGCTTAAGCCTGATACTTGAATCAGATACGCAGTATTTT; CDR3 protein: CASSLSLILESDTQYF
clone size: few; D gene: NA; V gene: TRBV7-2; J gene: TRBJ2-4; CDR3 DNA: TGTGCCAGCAGCTTAGCGCTTAGGGGTTCCAAAAACATTCAGTACTTC; CDR3 protein: CASSLALRGSKNIQYF
clone size: NA; D gene: NA; V gene: TRBV7-2; J gene: TRBJ2-1; CDR3 DNA: TGTGCCAGCCCACACACCCCAATAGCCGGGAGCTCCTACAATGAGCAGTTCTTC; CDR3 protein: CASPHTPIAGSSYNEQFF
clone size: few; D gene: TRBD1; V gene: TRBV6-5; J gene: TRBJ2-7; CDR3 DNA: TGTGCCAGCAGCACCCCCGACAGGGAGTTCTACGAGCAGTACTTC; CDR3 protein: CASSTPDREFYEQYF
clone size: NA; D gene: NA; V gene: TRBV4-1; J gene: TRBJ2-3; CDR3 DNA: TGCGCCAGCAGCCAATCAGGGGGGCACCAGCCAGATACGCAGTATTTT; CDR3 protein: CASSQSGGHQPDTQYF
clone size: NA; D gene: NA; V gene: TRBV28; J gene: TRBJ2-7; CDR3 DNA: TGTGCCAGCAGTTTGTCGCTCCGGGACCCGAACTACGAGCAGTACTTC; CDR3 protein: CASSLSLRDPNYEQYF
clone size: NA; D gene: TRBD2; V gene: TRBV28; J gene: TRBJ2-1; CDR3 DNA: TGTGCCAGCAGTTTTATAGCTCGACTAGCGAGGGGCCTCAATGAGCAGTTCTTC; CDR3 protein: CASSFIARLARGLNEQFF
clone size: NA; D gene: NA; V gene: TRBV14; J gene: TRBJ1-1; CDR3 DNA: TGTGCCAGCAGCCAGCGGACACCGAACACTGAAGCTTTCTTT; CDR3 protein: CASSQRTPNTEAFF
clone size: NA; D gene: NA; V gene: TRBV6-6; J gene: TRBJ1-2; CDR3 DNA: TGTGCCAGCAGTTACTCGGAGCTCGGGGGGGCGGTCTATGGCTACACCTTC; CDR3 protein: CASSYSELGGAVYGYTF
clone size: NA; D gene: NA; V gene: TRBV3-1; J gene: TRBJ2-5; CDR3 DNA: TGTGCCAGCAACCAGTTCAGGGGCCAAGAGACCCAGTACTTC; CDR3 protein: CASNQFRGQETQYF
clone size: NA; D gene: NA; V gene: TRBV4-2; J gene: TRBJ2-1; CDR3 DNA: TGTGCCAGCAGCCAAGAGGGTCTAGGCTCCTACAATGAGCAGTTCTTC; CDR3 protein: CASSQEGLGSYNEQFF
clone size: few; D gene: TRBD1; V gene: TRBV12-3/TRBV12-4; J gene: TRBJ1-4; CDR3 DNA: TGTGCCAGCAGACAGACCCAGGGGGCTGGTGAAAAACTGTTTTTT; CDR3 protein: CASRQTQGAGEKLFF
clone size: once; D gene: TRBD2; V gene: TRBV9; J gene: TRBJ2-3; CDR3 DNA: TGTGCCAGCAGCGTATCGGCTAGCGGGGGTGTAACAGATACGCAGTATTTT; CDR3 protein: CASSVSASGGVTDTQYF
clone size: few; D gene: TRBD2; V gene: TRBV27; J gene: TRBJ2-5; CDR3 DNA: TGTGCCAGCAGACCCACGACTAGCGTAGAGACCCAGTACTTC; CDR3 protein: CASRPTTSVETQYF
clone size: NA; D gene: NA; V gene: TRBV3-1; J gene: TRBJ1-2; CDR3 DNA: TGTGCCAGCAGCCAAGTATTCCCCTTGGACAGAAACCCCTATGGCTACACCTTC; CDR3 protein: CASSQVFPLDRNPYGYTF
clone size: once; D gene: TRBD2; V gene: TRBV2; J gene: TRBJ2-1; CDR3 DNA: TGTGCCAGCAGTGAAGGTCCTGGGGGGGGGTTGTCCTGCAATGAGCAGTTCTTC; CDR3 protein: CASSEGPGGGLSCNEQFF
clone size: NA; D gene: TRBD1; V gene: TRBV27; J gene: TRBJ1-6; CDR3 DNA: TGTGCCAGCAGGGATGGACAGGTGGGGTCCTATAATTCACCCCTCCACTTT; CDR3 protein: CASRDGQVGSYNSPLHF
clone size: NA; D gene: TRBD1; V gene: TRBV7-8; J gene: TRBJ2-3; CDR3 DNA: TGTGCCAGCAGCTTAGGGGACAGCCGGTACACAGATACGCAGTATTTT; CDR3 protein: CASSLGDSRYTDTQYF
clone size: NA; D gene: TRBD1; V gene: TRBV28; J gene: TRBJ1-2; CDR3 DNA: TGTGCCAGCAGTTCGAACGTCGGGACAGGGGGCCTCTATGGCTACACCTTC; CDR3 protein: CASSSNVGTGGLYGYTF
clone size: NA; D gene: NA; V gene: TRBV29-1; J gene: TRBJ2-7; CDR3 DNA: TGCAGCGTTGAGGGGGGAACCTACAATGAGCAGTACTTC; CDR3 protein: CSVEGGTYNEQYF
clone size: few; D gene: TRBD2; V gene: TRBV7-2; J gene: TRBJ2-7; CDR3 DNA: TGTGCCAGCAACTTAGCGGGGACTAGCGTCTACGAGCAGTACTTC; CDR3 protein: CASNLAGTSVYEQYF
clone size: few; D gene: NA; V gene: TRBV3-1; J gene: TRBJ2-1; CDR3 DNA: TGTGCCAGCAGCCTCAGGATTGGTGAGCAGTTCTTC; CDR3 protein: CASSLRIGEQFF
clone size: once; D gene: NA; V gene: TRBV6-5; J gene: TRBJ1-2; CDR3 DNA: TGTGCCAGCAGTTCCCCCTGGGGAGGGGCGGATAACTATGGCTACACCTTC; CDR3 protein: CASSSPWGGADNYGYTF
clone size: many; D gene: NA; V gene: TRBV5-1; J gene: TRBJ2-1; CDR3 DNA: TGCGCCAGCAGCTTGTTTGGGGGGCCGCTCGATGAGCAGTTCTTC; CDR3 protein: CASSLFGGPLDEQFF
clone size: few; D gene: TRBD2; V gene: TRBV6-2/TRBV6-3; J gene: TRBJ2-5; CDR3 DNA: TGTGCCAGCAGTGGGCCGGGACTAGCGGAAGAGACCCAGTACTTC; CDR3 protein: CASSGPGLAEETQYF
clone size: once; D gene: NA; V gene: TRBV4-1; J gene: TRBJ1-5; CDR3 DNA: TGCGCCAGCAGCCAGACCCCTGACAGCTATAGCAATCAGCCCCAGCATTTT; CDR3 protein: CASSQTPDSYSNQPQHF
clone size: NA; D gene: NA; V gene: TRBV12-5; J gene: TRBJ2-1; CDR3 DNA: TGTGCTAGTGGTTTTCAGGCATCCTACAATGAGCAGTTCTTC; CDR3 protein: CASGFQASYNEQFF
clone size: NA; D gene: TRBD2; V gene: TRBV10-3; J gene: TRBJ2-1; CDR3 DNA: TGTGCCATCTCGGGGACTAGCGGGGGGGCATCCTACAATGAGCAGTTCTTC; CDR3 protein: CAISGTSGGASYNEQFF
clone size: few; D gene: NA; V gene: TRBV28; J gene: TRBJ1-2; CDR3 DNA: TGTGCCAGCAGGTCGACAGGCTATGGCTACACCTTC; CDR3 protein: CASRSTGYGYTF
clone size: NA; D gene: TRBD2; V gene: TRBV7-6; J gene: TRBJ2-1; CDR3 DNA: TGTGCCAGCAGCTTAGGGATAGCGGGGGGTACCAGCTCCTACAATGAGCAGTTCTTC; CDR3 protein: CASSLGIAGGTSSYNEQFF
clone size: NA; D gene: NA; V gene: TRBV3-1; J gene: TRBJ2-1; CDR3 DNA: TGTGCCAGCAGCCGGGCCCTAACGATGAGCTCCTACAATGAGCAGTTCTTC; CDR3 protein: CASSRALTMSSYNEQFF
clone size: NA; D gene: NA; V gene: TRBV3-1; J gene: TRBJ2-7; CDR3 DNA: TGTGCCAGCAGCCAAGTGCCGGGTACCAGCGAGCAGTACTTC; CDR3 protein: CASSQVPGTSEQYF
clone size: few; D gene: NA; V gene: TRBV9; J gene: TRBJ2-5; CDR3 DNA: TGTGCCAGCAGCGAGCGATCGGGGGCAGATGCGCCCCAGTACTTC; CDR3 protein: CASSERSGADAPQYF
clone size: NA; D gene: NA; V gene: TRBV11-2; J gene: TRBJ2-5; CDR3 DNA: TGTGCCAGCAGCCGACCCGGCAGGCTGCAAGAGACCCAGTACTTC; CDR3 protein: CASSRPGRLQETQYF
clone size: NA; D gene: NA; V gene: TRBV7-2; J gene: TRBJ2-6; CDR3 DNA: TGTGCCAGCAGCGGGGGATCTGGGGCCAACGTCCGGACTTTC; CDR3 protein: CASSGGSGANVRTF
clone size: few; D gene: NA; V gene: TRBV2; J gene: TRBJ1-2; CDR3 DNA: TGTGCCAGCAGTGACGAGGGCTATGGCTACACCTTC; CDR3 protein: CASSDEGYGYTF
clone size: NA; D gene: TRBD2; V gene: TRBV11-1; J gene: TRBJ2-1; CDR3 DNA: TGTGCCAGCAGCTTAGAGGGACTAGCCAATGAGCAGTTCTTC; CDR3 protein: CASSLEGLANEQFF
clone size: NA; D gene: NA; V gene: TRBV20-1; J gene: TRBJ1-4; CDR3 DNA: TGCAGTGCTAGAGGAGGGACGGCAACTGAAAAACTGTTTTTT; CDR3 protein: CSARGGTATEKLFF
clone size: NA; D gene: NA; V gene: TRBV28; J gene: TRBJ1-2; CDR3 DNA: TGTGCCAGCAGTTTAGGAAGGGTAGAGAATGGCTACACCTTC; CDR3 protein: CASSLGRVENGYTF